The present T cell receptor (beta chain) was sequenced within a study of CD8 T cells in Susac syndrome. cDNA came from around 0.5 to 1 ug RNA primed by random hexamers. Amplification of TCR beta CDR3 by immunoSEQ multiplex PCR spanned 54 Vbeta and 13 Jbeta. TCRdb independently ran MiXCR on the immunoSEQ multiplex PCR reads; one entry per CDR3 protein. The sample consists of 200,000 to 250,000 distinct CDR3 sequences, roughly 92% of them appearing once. The sequenced target, TCR beta, came from blood CD8+ and CD4+ T cells. Germline lookup yields CDR1 MNHEY and CDR2 SMNVEV (reference sequence). The V gene lost 7 bases and the J gene lost 0 bases, with 13 bases spanning the gap. The CDR3 length is 15 residues. This clonotype was observed once.

This sequence originates from a human donor with multiple sclerosis. The chain joins TRBV27 to TRBJ1-5; D is uncertain. Sequenced: CD8+ T cells from PBMCs. The CDR3 region is CASKKTDYSNQPQHF. The CDR3 DNA sequence: TGTGCCAGCAAAAAAACAGACTATAGCAATCAGCCCCAGCATTTT.